These T cell receptor beta chains were read from a single sample in a study of blood T cell repertoires in COVID-19. TCRdb keeps only in-frame clones here, not all; method: immunoSEQ multiplex PCR. Of approximately 250,000 clones listed, about nine tenths are singletons. The sample was peripheral blood. The source is a man in his forties with active or convalescent COVID-19. CDR3s include the opening cysteine and the closing phenylalanine or tryptophan. D genes are given only for firm matches. Where a row states a size, it is once, few, many or the class of an expanded clone; other rows omit it.

d_call	v_call	clone_size	j_call	cdr3_nt	cdr3_aa
NA	TRBV29-1	NA	TRBJ2-7	TGCAGCGTTGAAGGGAAGGGGGATTTCTACGAGCAGTACTTC	CSVEGKGDFYEQYF
TRBD2	TRBV9	NA	TRBJ2-2	TGTGCCAGCAGCGTCGACCTAGCGGGAGTAGGCACCGGGGAGCTGTTTTTT	CASSVDLAGVGTGELFF
TRBD2	TRBV5-1	NA	TRBJ2-2	TGCGCCAGCAGCTTAGGACTAGCGGAGAACACCGGGGAGCTGTTTTTT	CASSLGLAENTGELFF
NA	TRBV10-1	NA	TRBJ2-7	TGCGCCAGCAGTGAGGCGACAGGTCTTGAGTACGAGCAGTACTTC	CASSEATGLEYEQYF
NA	TRBV13	NA	TRBJ2-1	TGTGCCAGCAGCCGGGGAAACAATGAGCAGTTCTTC	CASSRGNNEQFF
TRBD1	TRBV28	NA	TRBJ2-2	TGTGCCAGCAGTTCACCCGGACAGGGGGCCGACACCGGGGAGCTGTTTTTT	CASSSPGQGADTGELFF
NA	TRBV6-5	NA	TRBJ2-7	TGTGCAATCTCAGTGGCCGGGGCCTACGAGCAGTACTTC	CAISVAGAYEQYF
NA	TRBV30	NA	TRBJ1-5	TGTGCTGCAGAGGCGGGGGGCGAGCAGCCCCAGCATTTT	CAAEAGGEQPQHF
NA	TRBV27	NA	TRBJ2-1	TGTGCCAGCAGTTATAACAGTTACAATGAGCAGTTCTTC	CASSYNSYNEQFF
TRBD1	TRBV10-3	NA	TRBJ1-1	TGTGCCATCAGTGGAACAAGACAGGGGAACACTGAAGCTTTCTTT	CAISGTRQGNTEAFF
TRBD2	TRBV6-1	NA	TRBJ2-2	TGTGCCAGCAGTGAAATGCTAGCGGGGGCCACGAACACCGGGGAGCTGTTTTTT	CASSEMLAGATNTGELFF
NA	TRBV14	NA	TRBJ1-2	TGTGCCAGCAGCCCAGACTTAGGGGTTTCTTACTATGGCTACACCTTC	CASSPDLGVSYYGYTF
TRBD1	TRBV5-1	NA	TRBJ2-5	TGCGCCAGCAGCGCAAACAGGGGGCTGGGAGAGACCCAGTACTTC	CASSANRGLGETQYF
NA	TRBV28	NA	TRBJ1-6	TGTGCCAGCAGACCCGGGACAACTTATAATTCACCCCTCCACTTT	CASRPGTTYNSPLHF
TRBD1	TRBV29-1	NA	TRBJ2-7	TGCAGCGTTACGCGGGACAGGGTTTCCTACGAGCAGTACTTC	CSVTRDRVSYEQYF
NA	TRBV3-1/TRBV3-2	once	TRBJ1-3	TGTGCCAGCAGCCAAGTTGCTATCTCTGGAAACACCATATATTTT	CASSQVAISGNTIYF
NA	TRBV3-1/TRBV3-2	NA	TRBJ1-1	TGTGCCAGCAGCCAGAGTTATGAGAACACTGAAGCTTTCTTT	CASSQSYENTEAFF
NA	TRBV6-5	NA	TRBJ2-7	TGTGCCAGCAAGGTTGGCGGCTACGAGCAGTACTTC	CASKVGGYEQYF
NA	TRBV7-3	NA	TRBJ2-3	TGTGCCAGCAGCTTTGACTCTACTAGCACAGATACGCAGTATTTT	CASSFDSTSTDTQYF
NA	TRBV5-1	NA	TRBJ2-3	TGCGCCAGCAGCTTGTCGTCGAGCACAGATACGCAGTATTTT	CASSLSSSTDTQYF
TRBD2	TRBV29-1	NA	TRBJ2-7	TGCAGCGTCGCTAGCGGGAGGCCGTCCTACGAGCAGTACTTC	CSVASGRPSYEQYF
NA	TRBV6-5	NA	TRBJ2-1	TGTGCCAGCAGACCCCGGGACTCCCACGGGCAGTTCTTC	CASRPRDSHGQFF
NA	TRBV14	once	TRBJ1-6	TGTGCCAGCAGCCGGGAGACGGAAAATTCACCCCTCCACTTT	CASSRETENSPLHF
TRBD1	TRBV28	once	TRBJ2-2	TGTGCCAGCACCCTCCCCTCCGGGACAGGGGACACCGGGGAGCTGTTTTTT	CASTLPSGTGDTGELFF
NA	TRBV7-3	NA	TRBJ2-3	TGTGCCAGCAGCTTATCCAGCGGCACAGATACGCAGTATTTT	CASSLSSGTDTQYF
NA	TRBV27	NA	TRBJ1-6	TGTGCCAGCAGTTTATACCCCCCCTTAGGACGTACTAGCTCCTATAATTCACCCCTCCACTTT	CASSLYPPLGRTSSYNSPLHF